This T cell receptor (beta chain) was recorded in a study of neurological immune-mediated disorders. Study-level findings and limits: The study found no CDR3 amino acid sequences shared by expanded clones across subjects, suggesting private repertoires in all groups.

Germline V CDR1 and CDR2: SQVTM, ANQGSEA. There are 11 residues in the CDR3. V shed 4 bases, J shed 5 bases, and the junction held 0 bases outside the gene matches. This clonotype counts as medium-sized. Its matching antigen is unknown. Synthesis of cDNA was accomplished via 5'RACE employing 10-nucleotide random UMIs. One entry per CDR3 protein, called by TCRdb with MiXCR from the 5' RACE reads. The sample lists some 60,000 distinct CDR3 sequences; 3% to 4% were seen once. Material: PBMCs. This receptor was taken from a woman aged 45-65 years with multiple sclerosis. This chain links TRBV29-1 with TRBJ2-5; the match to TRBD1 covers 8 bases. This CDR3 is CSVGTGETQYF. DNA for the CDR3: TGCAGCGTTGGGACAGGGGAGACCCAGTACTTC. Full variable domain (missing parts from reference TRBV29-1 and TRBJ2-5): SAVISQKPSRDICQRGTSLTIQCQVDSQVTMMFWYRQQPGQSLTLIATANQGSEATYESGFVIDKFPISRPNLTFSTLTVSNMSPEDSSIYLCSVGTGETQYFGPGTRLLVL.